Sequencing of this TCR beta chain was carried out in a study of cytomegalovirus exposure and HLA in healthy donors (TCRdb year 2017). Regarding the research as a whole: According to an earlier analysis of 550 to 750 of the donors, some 170 million T cells yielded 95 million to 140 million unique TCR beta sequences and around 280 Gb of sequence data. An early release that covered fewer than 800 HLA-typed donors contained around 300 gigabases of sequencing data and roughly 84 million unique TCR sequences. Among the roughly 400 genotyped donors, around 81% belonged to the genetic ancestry cluster associated with self-reported Caucasian donors. The study aimed to test whether signatures of past pathogen exposure could be identified by cataloging public T cell receptors. Using immunosequencing, the study profiled T cell repertoires from 666 subjects and related those repertoires to cytomegalovirus serostatus. Besides the first cohort of 500 to 700 subjects, a separate validation cohort made up of roughly 120 different subjects was used. The study combined high-throughput TCR immunosequencing, statistical association of individual TCRs with disease status, and machine learning to predict cytomegalovirus infection status. In a later analysis, previously published TCR beta repertoires from about 670 donors were re-analyzed and high-resolution HLA genotyping was added so that TCR occurrence patterns could be studied. The later analysis used no new phenotypic data to find candidate immune exposures, relying instead on TCR beta sequences and their occurrence across donors. In an earlier analysis of about 590 of the donors, high-throughput TCR beta sequencing was used to judge whether each TCR beta V gene segment behaved as functional or pseudogenic. Alongside the repertoire data, information on donor age, sex, ethnicity and CMV serostatus was compiled. A later genetic analysis took genome-wide SNP genotypes for about 65% of the roughly 670 donors and used that subset as a discovery cohort. Every repertoire in the discovery cohort had been generated on one and the same sequencing platform. Class I and class II HLA loci were covered by the typing at four-digit resolution. The number of typed donors differed by locus: about 620-640 for A, B, C, DRB1 and DQB1; 522 for DQA1; 600 to 610 for DPA1; and some 450 for DPB1. Four to six DR-DQ haplotypes were handled as single units for association and clustering, since linkage in the cohort was strong. Among 300 to 450 genotyped donors of the cohort, an average of about 240,000 unique TCR beta nucleotide sequences were sequenced per donor, roughly 18% of them non-productive.

As for this clone: It lacks a known antigen. There are no base qualities to consult, and no much larger clone falls within one base.

Sequences KGHSH (CDR1) and LQKENI (CDR2) are obtained from the germline V gene. The germline V end is reduced by 2 bases and the J end by 2 bases; junction bases left unmatched: 6. Including the terminal cysteine and phenylalanine, the CDR3 comprises 15 residues. Solely the CDR3 DNA is kept, with 45 bases framed from the first base. The full study reports these points: Immune exposure information for the cohort was limited to CMV serostatus. Because counts were too low, about 15 rarely observed V segments, including chromosome 9 orphons, were left out of the earlier analysis of about 500 of the donors. In a later analysis, most CMV-associated TCR beta chains were found to appear HLA-restricted, with HLA associations seemingly driven largely by CMV exposure. At a false discovery rate of 0.05, a later analysis linked around 15,000 TCR beta sequences to specific HLA alleles. The authors suggested that the approach could potentially be extended to other disease states and immunological phenotypes. Linkage disequilibrium might explain the correlated functional status among segregating V segments, but an unknown experimental factor could not be excluded. Several of the top co-occurrence clusters appeared to be linked to parvovirus B19, influenza, CMV and Epstein-Barr virus, according to a later analysis. A further reported finding was that TCR beta sequences accurately predicted the HLA-A and HLA-B alleles for most subjects in the first cohort. According to a later genetic analysis, donors in an Asian-associated ancestry cluster had fewer N-insertions in productive TCRs than the roughly 670-donor mean. The classifier was reported to diagnose cytomegalovirus status with high specificity and sensitivity in both the original cohort and the validation cohort. Broadly in line with IMGT annotations, most TCR beta V segments showed up in productive rearrangements about 90% or about 30% of the time in an earlier analysis of 587 of the donors. Because HLA typing was unavailable for some donors at each locus, only the typed subset was used in association tests. The 87-base-pair reads could not distinguish some IMGT-functional V segments, including TRBV6-2 and TRBV6-3, so those segments were excluded. A group of highly shared sequence variants was considered likely to be a technical artifact of the sequencing pipeline. A later genetic analysis associated a missense DCLRE1C variant with V-gene and J-gene trimming of TCR beta chains, and an independent cohort replicated the association. While some public TCRs were present in many individuals, most TCR sequences turned up only very rarely across donors. Compared with equally common non-associated chains, HLA-associated TCR beta chains in a later analysis were more clonally expanded and had lower generation probabilities. The cohort was sequenced for TCR beta chains only, and without alpha or paired-chain data the features that could be detected were limited. In vitro tests confirmed that a few of the cytomegalovirus-associated TCR beta chains recognize cytomegalovirus antigens. A total of 164 TCR beta chains were listed by the study as associated with cytomegalovirus. According to a later analysis, TCR association rates differed among HLA loci, with DRB1 alleles showing the most associated TCRs and HLA-C alleles showing the fewest. When HLA alleles, especially DR and DQ, strongly co-occurred, TCR associations were difficult to assign to individual alleles. Presence/absence analyses assumed roughly uniform sequencing depth across donors, an assumption that may not hold.

The cohort comprised around 700 healthy bone marrow donors. Cohort members were all nominally healthy when sampled, although unrecorded immune exposures were likely present. The donor tested CMV seronegative and was one of the 352 seronegative cohort members. Each donor provided a peripheral blood sample, and peripheral blood mononuclear cells were used for TCR beta sequencing. Genomic DNA extraction from the blood cell samples was performed with the Qiagen DNeasy Blood Extraction Kit. The library was prepared using the immunoSEQ multiplex PCR assay. For the multiplex PCR, a mixture combining 60 forward primers for TCR Vbeta segments and 13 reverse primers for TCR Jbeta segments was used. The CDR3 region of rearranged TCR beta genes was amplified from genomic DNA by a multiplex PCR assay. On the Illumina HiSeq System, the amplified TCR beta libraries were sequenced as 87-base-pair reads. From the authors' description of their analysis: A later analysis counted some 80 million unique TCR beta chains across the 550 to 700 repertoires, and 10 million to 11 million of these chains were shared by at least two donors. A nearest-neighbor algorithm error-corrected the raw reads and collapsed the reads into unique sequences, merging closely related sequences to remove PCR and sequencing errors. V, D and J gene segments were assigned by aligning CDR3 sequences to IMGT reference sequences. For a sequence to be retained, at least a six-nucleotide match to both a V gene segment and a J gene segment was required. Rearrangements were called productive when the CDR3 lacked stop codons and stayed in frame with V and J; all others were non-productive. Following IMGT convention, CDR3 was defined as the stretch from the second conserved V-encoded cysteine to the conserved J-encoded phenylalanine. The earlier analysis of approximately 590 of the donors excluded any sequence lacking an unambiguous match to a single V gene segment. An earlier analysis of 587 of the donors classified V segments as functional when productive rearrangements were above 56.7% and as segregating when the standard deviation between donors was above 5%. A statistical classification framework was developed to diagnose cytomegalovirus status using the catalog of TCR beta chain sequences. V and J gene assignment, in a later analysis, came from comparing TCR nucleotide sequences with IMGT/GENE-DB human TR gene sequences. Using the TCRdist pipeline, a later analysis assigned CDR3 sequences along with most-parsimonious VDJ recombination scenarios. In a later analysis, each TCR beta chain was defined by its CDR3 amino acid sequence together with its V-gene family, and reads lacking a unique V-gene family were excluded. In a later analysis, fewer than 650 highly shared, low-generation-probability nucleotide sequences were removed to address suspected cross-contamination and a sequencing artifact. A later analysis calculated a clonal expansion index for each public chain from normalized within-repertoire ranks of inferred template counts. Generation probabilities in a later analysis came from a VDJ recombination model fitted to out-of-frame rearrangements, and those results were checked against IGoR. A later analysis scored TCR-TCR, TCR-HLA and TCR-CMV co-occurrence with hypergeometric tests, applying a repertoire-size bias correction to TCR pairs. In a later analysis, false discovery rates were estimated by permuting HLA or CMV assignments 20 times. A later analysis grouped co-occurring TCRs with DBSCAN, adding TCRdist sequence similarity when clustering within HLA-allele-positive subsets. Repertoires with fewer than 30,000 or more than 120,000 public chains were left out of co-occurrence clustering, as were five repertoires with anomalous nucleotide sharing. TCRdb took this table from immuneACCESS and kept in-frame rearrangements with V and J called. Such tables lack part of the clones; where checked against another copy, unresolved V genes explain under half of the gap, and the rest is unexplained. Clone size and V and J calls were adopted from that table, with D and trimming inferred from the DNA. The sample table shows 90,000 to 95,000 clones, and roughly four fifths are seen once. 0.5% to 0.65% of the sample belongs to the ten largest clones.

The origin of this receptor is a man aged 25 to 45 in good health and CMV-seronegative. The rearranged chain carries TRBV18 and TRBJ2-7; the junction holds 7 bases that match TRBD1. The specimen was PBMCs. The nucleotide sequence is given as TGTGCCAGCTCACCAGGGACAGCAGATACCTACGAGCAGTACTTC. This sequence encodes CASSPGTADTYEQYF.